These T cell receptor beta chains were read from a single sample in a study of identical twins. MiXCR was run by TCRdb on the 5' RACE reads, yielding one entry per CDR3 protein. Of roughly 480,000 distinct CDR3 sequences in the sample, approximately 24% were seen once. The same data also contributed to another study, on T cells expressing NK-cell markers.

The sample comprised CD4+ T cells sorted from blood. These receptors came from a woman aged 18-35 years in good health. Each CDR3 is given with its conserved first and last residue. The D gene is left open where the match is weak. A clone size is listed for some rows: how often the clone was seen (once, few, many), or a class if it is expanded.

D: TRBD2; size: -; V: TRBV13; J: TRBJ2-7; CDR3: CASSSGTDVPGLTYEQYF; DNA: TGTGCCAGCAGCTCCGGGACGGACGTTCCGGGACTAACCTACGAGCAGTACTTC
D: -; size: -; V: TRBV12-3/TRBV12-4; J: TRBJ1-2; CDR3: CASSPQGFLGYTF; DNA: TGTGCCAGCAGCCCACAGGGATTCCTTGGCTACACCTTC
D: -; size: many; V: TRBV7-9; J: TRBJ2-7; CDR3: CASSTYRIQGYEQYF; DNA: TGTGCCAGCAGCACGTACAGGATCCAGGGGTACGAGCAGTACTTC
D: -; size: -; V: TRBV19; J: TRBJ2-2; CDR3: CASSTSGRRGTGELFF; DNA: TGTGCCAGTAGTACCTCGGGCAGGAGGGGCACCGGGGAGCTGTTTTTT
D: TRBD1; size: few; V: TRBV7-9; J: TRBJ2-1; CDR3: CASMEGQGSYNEQFF; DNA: TGTGCCAGCATGGAGGGACAGGGCTCCTACAATGAGCAGTTCTTC
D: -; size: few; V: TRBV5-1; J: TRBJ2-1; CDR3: CASSSIASSSYNEQFF; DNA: TGCGCCAGCAGCTCTATAGCATCGAGCTCCTACAATGAGCAGTTCTTC
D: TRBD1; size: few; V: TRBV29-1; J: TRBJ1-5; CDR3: CSVWGPPGQGRRDQPQHF; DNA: TGCAGCGTTTGGGGTCCCCCGGGACAGGGGAGAAGGGATCAGCCCCAGCATTTT
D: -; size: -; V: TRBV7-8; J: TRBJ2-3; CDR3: CASSPPSLGPQYF; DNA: TGTGCCAGCAGTCCACCCAGTTTAGGGCCGCAGTATTTT
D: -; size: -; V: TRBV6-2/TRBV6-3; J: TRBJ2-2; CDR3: CASSYEGRNTGELFF; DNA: TGTGCCAGCAGTTACGAGGGAAGGAACACCGGGGAGCTGTTTTTT
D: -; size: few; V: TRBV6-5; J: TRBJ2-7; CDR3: CASSSIGGSYEQYF; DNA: TGTGCCAGCAGTTCGATCGGAGGGTCCTACGAGCAGTACTTC